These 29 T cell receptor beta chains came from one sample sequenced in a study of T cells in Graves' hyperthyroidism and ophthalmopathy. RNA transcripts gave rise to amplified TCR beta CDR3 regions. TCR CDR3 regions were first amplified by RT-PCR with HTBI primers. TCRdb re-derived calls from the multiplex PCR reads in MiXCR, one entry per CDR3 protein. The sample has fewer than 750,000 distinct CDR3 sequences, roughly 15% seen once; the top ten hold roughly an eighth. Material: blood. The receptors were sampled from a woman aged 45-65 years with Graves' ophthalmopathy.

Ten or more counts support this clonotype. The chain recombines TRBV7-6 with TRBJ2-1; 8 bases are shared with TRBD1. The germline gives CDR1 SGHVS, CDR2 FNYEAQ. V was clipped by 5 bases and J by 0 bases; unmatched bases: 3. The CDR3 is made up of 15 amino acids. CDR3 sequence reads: CASSLGTGSYNEQFF. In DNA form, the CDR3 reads TGTGCCAGCAGCCTAGGGACAGGCTCCTACAATGAGCAGTTCTTC.

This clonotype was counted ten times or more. The CDR3 loop reads CASSQGKKVHRTEAFF. CDR3 nucleotide sequence: TGTGCCAGCAGTCAGGGGAAAAAAGTCCATCGGACTGAAGCTTTCTTT. J is TRBJ1-1 and V is TRBV28; D possibly corresponds to TRBD1 (6 bases). The CDR3 covers 16 residues. Germline V gene data show CDR1 as MDHEN and CDR2 as SYDVKM. V dropped 5 bases and J dropped 5 bases, with 21 bases sitting between them. Based on the CDR3 plus reference TRBV28 and TRBJ1-1, the full variable domain is DVKVTQSSRYLVKRTGEKVFLECVQDMDHENMFWYRQDPGLGLRLIYFSYDVKMKEKGDIPEGYSVSREKKERFSLILESASTNQTSMYLCASSQGKKVHRTEAFFGQGTRLTVV.

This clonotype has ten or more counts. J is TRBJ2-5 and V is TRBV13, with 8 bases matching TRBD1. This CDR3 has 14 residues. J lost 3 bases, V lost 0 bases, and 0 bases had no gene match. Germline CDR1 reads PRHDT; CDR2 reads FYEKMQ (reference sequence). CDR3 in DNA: TGTGCCAGCAGCTTAGGGACAGGGGAAGAGACCCAGTACTTC. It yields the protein CASSLGTGEETQYF.

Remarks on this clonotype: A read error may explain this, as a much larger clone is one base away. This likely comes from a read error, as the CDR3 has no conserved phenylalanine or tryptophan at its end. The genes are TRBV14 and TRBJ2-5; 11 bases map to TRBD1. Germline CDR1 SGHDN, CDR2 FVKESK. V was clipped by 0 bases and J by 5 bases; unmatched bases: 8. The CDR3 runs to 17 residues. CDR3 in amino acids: CASSQDLRTGGLETQYL. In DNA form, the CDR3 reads TGTGCCAGCAGCCAAGATTTACGGACAGGGGGCTTGGAGACCCAGTACCTC.

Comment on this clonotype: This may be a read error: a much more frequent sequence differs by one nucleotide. CDR3 bases: TGTGCCAGCAGAAGGACAGGGGTCGGCGAGCAGTTCTTC. This translates into CASRRTGVGEQFF. The chain combines TRBV12-3 or TRBV12-4 with TRBJ2-1; the match to TRBD1 covers 9 bases. The CDR3 runs to 13 residues. J was trimmed by 10 bases and V by 6 bases; bases with no gene match: 7.

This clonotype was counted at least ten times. CDR3 bases: TGTGCCAGCAGTTGGACGAGCCCCCGTGGCTACACCTTC. Translating it yields CASSWTSPRGYTF. The chain links TRBV12-3 or TRBV12-4 to TRBJ1-2; D unresolved. The V end was cut by 4 bases, the J end by 7 bases, with 13 bases between. The CDR3 runs to 13 residues.

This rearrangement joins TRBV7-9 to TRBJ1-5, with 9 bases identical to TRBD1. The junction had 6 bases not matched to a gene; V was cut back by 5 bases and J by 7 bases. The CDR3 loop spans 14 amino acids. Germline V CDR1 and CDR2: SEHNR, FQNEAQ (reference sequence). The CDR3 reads CASSRGQGIQPQHF. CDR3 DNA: TGTGCCAGCAGCCGCGGACAGGGGATCCAGCCCCAGCATTTT.

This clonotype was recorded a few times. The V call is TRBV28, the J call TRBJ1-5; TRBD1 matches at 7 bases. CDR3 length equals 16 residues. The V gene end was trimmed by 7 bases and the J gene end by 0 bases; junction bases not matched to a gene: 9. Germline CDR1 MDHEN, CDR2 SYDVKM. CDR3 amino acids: CASIGQGVGSNQPQHF. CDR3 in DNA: TGTGCCAGCATTGGGCAGGGGGTTGGTAGCAATCAGCCCCAGCATTTT.

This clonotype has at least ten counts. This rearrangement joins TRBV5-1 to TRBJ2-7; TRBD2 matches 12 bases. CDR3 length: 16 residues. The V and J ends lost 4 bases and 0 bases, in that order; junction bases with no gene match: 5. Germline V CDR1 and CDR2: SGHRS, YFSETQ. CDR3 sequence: CASSKTSGGSSYEQYF. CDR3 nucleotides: TGCGCCAGCAGCAAGACTAGCGGGGGCAGCTCCTACGAGCAGTACTTC.

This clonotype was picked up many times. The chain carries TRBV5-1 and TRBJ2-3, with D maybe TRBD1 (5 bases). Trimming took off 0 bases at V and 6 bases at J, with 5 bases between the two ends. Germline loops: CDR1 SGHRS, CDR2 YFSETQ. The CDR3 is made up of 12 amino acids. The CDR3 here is CASSLAGDTQYF. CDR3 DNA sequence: TGCGCCAGCAGCTTGGCAGGGGATACGCAGTATTTT.

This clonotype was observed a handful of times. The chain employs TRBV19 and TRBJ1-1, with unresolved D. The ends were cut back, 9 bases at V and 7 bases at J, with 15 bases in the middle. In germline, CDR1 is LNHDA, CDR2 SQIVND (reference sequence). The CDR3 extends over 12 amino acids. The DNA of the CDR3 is TGTGCCAGCGCTGACATCTGGGGTGAAGCTTTCTTT. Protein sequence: CASADIWGEAFF.

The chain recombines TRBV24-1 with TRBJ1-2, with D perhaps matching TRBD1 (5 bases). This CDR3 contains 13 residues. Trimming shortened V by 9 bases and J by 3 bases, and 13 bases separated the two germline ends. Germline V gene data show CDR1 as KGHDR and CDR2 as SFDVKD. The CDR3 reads CATSRGDHYGYTF. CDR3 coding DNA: TGTGCCACCTCTCGGGGGGATCACTATGGCTACACCTTC.

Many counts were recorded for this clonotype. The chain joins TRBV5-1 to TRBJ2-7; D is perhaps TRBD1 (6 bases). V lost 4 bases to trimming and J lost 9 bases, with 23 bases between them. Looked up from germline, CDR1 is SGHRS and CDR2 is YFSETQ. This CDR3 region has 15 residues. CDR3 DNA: TGCGCCAGCAGCAGACCGGGACAAAACTACGAGGGGCAGTACTTC. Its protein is CASSRPGQNYEGQYF.

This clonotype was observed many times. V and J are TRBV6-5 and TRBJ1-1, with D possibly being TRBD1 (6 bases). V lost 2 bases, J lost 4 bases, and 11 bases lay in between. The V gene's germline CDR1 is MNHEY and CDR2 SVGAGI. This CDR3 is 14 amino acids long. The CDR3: CASSYTAGATEAFF. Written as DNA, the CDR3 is TGTGCCAGCAGTTACACCGCAGGGGCCACTGAAGCTTTCTTT.

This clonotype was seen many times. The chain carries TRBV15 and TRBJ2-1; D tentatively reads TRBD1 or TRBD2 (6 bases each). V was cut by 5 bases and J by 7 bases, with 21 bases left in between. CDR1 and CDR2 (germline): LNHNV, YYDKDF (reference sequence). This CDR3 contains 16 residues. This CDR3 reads CATSSYPSRDINEQFF. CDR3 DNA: TGTGCCACCAGCTCCTACCCCTCGCGGGACATTAATGAGCAGTTCTTC.

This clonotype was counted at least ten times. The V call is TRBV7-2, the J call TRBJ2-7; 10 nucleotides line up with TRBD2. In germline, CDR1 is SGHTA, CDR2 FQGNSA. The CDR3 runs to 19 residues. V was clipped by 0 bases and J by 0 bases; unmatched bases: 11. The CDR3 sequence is CASSLAASGSNPYSYEQYF. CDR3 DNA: TGTGCCAGCAGCTTAGCGGCTAGCGGGAGCAATCCCTACTCCTACGAGCAGTACTTC.

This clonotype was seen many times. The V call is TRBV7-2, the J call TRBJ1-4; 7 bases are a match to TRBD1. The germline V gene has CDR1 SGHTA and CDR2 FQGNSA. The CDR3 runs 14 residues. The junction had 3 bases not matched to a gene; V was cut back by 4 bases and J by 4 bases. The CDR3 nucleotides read TGTGCCAGCAGCTGGACAGGCCTTAATGAAAAACTGTTTTTT. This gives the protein CASSWTGLNEKLFF.

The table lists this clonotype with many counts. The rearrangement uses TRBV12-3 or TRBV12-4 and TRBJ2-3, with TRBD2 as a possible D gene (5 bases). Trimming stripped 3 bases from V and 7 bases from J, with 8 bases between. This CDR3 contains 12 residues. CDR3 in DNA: TGTGCCAGCAGTTTGACGGGGTATACGCAGTATTTT. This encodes CASSLTGYTQYF.

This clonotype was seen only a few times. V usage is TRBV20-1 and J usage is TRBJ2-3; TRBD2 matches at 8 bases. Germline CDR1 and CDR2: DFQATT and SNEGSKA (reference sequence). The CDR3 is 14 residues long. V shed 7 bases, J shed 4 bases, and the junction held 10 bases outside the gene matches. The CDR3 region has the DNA TGCAGTGTAAAAAGCGGGAGCGTCCCAGATACGCAGTATTTT. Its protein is CSVKSGSVPDTQYF.

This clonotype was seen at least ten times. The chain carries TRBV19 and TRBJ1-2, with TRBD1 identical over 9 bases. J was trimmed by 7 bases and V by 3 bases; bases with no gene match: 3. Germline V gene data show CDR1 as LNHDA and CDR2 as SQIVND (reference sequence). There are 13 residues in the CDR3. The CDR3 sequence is CASSMDRGGGYTF. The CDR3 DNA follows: TGTGCCAGTAGTATGGACAGGGGCGGTGGCTACACCTTC.

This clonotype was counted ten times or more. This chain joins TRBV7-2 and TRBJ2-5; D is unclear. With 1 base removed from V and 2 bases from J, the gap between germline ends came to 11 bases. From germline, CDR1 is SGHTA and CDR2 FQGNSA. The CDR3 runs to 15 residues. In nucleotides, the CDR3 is TGTGCCAGCAGCTTAGGGTCTAGTCTTCAAGAGACCCAGTACTTC. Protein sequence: CASSLGSSLQETQYF.

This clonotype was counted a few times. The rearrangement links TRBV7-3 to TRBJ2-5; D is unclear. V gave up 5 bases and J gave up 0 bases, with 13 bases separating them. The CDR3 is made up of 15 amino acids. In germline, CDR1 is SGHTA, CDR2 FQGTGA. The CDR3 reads CASSPSGGNQETQYF. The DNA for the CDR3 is TGTGCCAGCAGCCCCTCTGGTGGCAACCAAGAGACCCAGTACTTC.

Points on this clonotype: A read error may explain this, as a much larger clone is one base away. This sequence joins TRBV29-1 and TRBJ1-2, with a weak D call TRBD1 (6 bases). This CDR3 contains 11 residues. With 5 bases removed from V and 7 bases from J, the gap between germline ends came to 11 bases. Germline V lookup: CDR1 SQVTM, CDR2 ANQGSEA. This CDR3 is CSVLKQGGYTF. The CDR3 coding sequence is TGCAGCGTTTTAAAACAGGGTGGCTACACCTTC.

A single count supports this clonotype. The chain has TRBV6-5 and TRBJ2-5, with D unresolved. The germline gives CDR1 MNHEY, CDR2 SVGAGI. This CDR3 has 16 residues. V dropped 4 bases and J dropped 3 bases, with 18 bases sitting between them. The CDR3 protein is CASSFRTTPREETQYF. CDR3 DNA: TGTGCCAGCAGTTTTCGCACGACCCCTAGGGAAGAGACCCAGTACTTC.

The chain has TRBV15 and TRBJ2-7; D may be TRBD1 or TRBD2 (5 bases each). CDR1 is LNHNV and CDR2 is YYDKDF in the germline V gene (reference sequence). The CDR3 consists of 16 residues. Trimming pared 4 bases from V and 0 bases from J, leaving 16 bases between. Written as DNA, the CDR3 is TGTGCCACCAGCAACATCCGGGACCTCAGCTCCTACGAGCAGTACTTC. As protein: CATSNIRDLSSYEQYF.

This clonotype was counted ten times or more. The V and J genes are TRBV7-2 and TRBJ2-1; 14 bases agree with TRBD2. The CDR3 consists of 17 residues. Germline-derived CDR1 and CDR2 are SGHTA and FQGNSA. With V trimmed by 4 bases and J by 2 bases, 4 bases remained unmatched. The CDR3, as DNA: TGTGCCAGCAGCTCGGGACTAGCGGGAGTCCCCTACAATGAGCAGTTCTTC. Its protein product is CASSSGLAGVPYNEQFF.

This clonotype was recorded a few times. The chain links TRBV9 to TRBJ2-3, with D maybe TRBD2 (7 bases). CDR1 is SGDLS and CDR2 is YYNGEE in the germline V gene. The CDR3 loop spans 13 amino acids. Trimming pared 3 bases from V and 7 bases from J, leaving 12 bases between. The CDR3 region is CASSERGGYTQYF. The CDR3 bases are TGTGCCAGCAGCGAGAGGGGGGGTTATACGCAGTATTTT.

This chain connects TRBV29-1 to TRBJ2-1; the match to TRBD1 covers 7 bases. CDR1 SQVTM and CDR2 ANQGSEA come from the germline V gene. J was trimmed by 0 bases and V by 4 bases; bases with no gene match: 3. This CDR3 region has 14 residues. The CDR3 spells CSVGGGSSYNEQFF. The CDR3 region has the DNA TGCAGCGTTGGAGGGGGCAGCTCCTACAATGAGCAGTTCTTC.

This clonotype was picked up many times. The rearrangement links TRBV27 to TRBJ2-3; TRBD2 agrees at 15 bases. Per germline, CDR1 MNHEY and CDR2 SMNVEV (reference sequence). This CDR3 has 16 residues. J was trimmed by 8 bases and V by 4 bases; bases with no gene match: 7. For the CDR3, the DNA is TGTGCCAGCAGTTGGACTAGCGGGAGGGAGACGGGTACGCAGTATTTT. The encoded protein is CASSWTSGRETGTQYF.